A selection of T cell receptor beta chains follows, all from one sample in a study of blood T cell repertoires in COVID-19. Measured with immunoSEQ multiplex PCR; TCRdb has only the in-frame clones, and not every one. The sample includes 200,000 to 250,000 clones, about 80% seen only once; the top ten take 1.5% to 2%. The sample was peripheral blood. Receptors originate from a woman older than 75 with acute or convalescent COVID-19. Each CDR3 is given with its conserved first and last residue. Fields, in order: D gene, J gene, clone size, V gene, CDR3 protein, CDR3 DNA. The D gene is left open where the match is weak. Clone size appears in some rows only: once, few, many, or a class for an expanded clone.

d_gene: TRBD1
j_gene: TRBJ2-1
abundance: few
v_gene: TRBV2
CDR3aa: CASRLDRGSYNEQFF
CDR3nt: TGTGCCAGCAGACTTGACAGGGGATCCTACAATGAGCAGTTCTTC

d_gene: -
j_gene: TRBJ2-1
abundance: -
v_gene: TRBV15
CDR3aa: CATSRSRYNEQFF
CDR3nt: TGTGCCACCAGTCGGTCCCGCTACAATGAGCAGTTCTTC

d_gene: TRBD1
j_gene: TRBJ1-1
abundance: few
v_gene: TRBV12-5
CDR3aa: CASGFAGQANTEAFF
CDR3nt: TGTGCTAGTGGTTTTGCGGGACAGGCGAACACTGAAGCTTTCTTT

d_gene: TRBD2
j_gene: TRBJ2-1
abundance: -
v_gene: TRBV6-4
CDR3aa: CASSDQPSGHNEQFF
CDR3nt: TGTGCCAGCAGTGACCAGCCTAGCGGGCACAATGAGCAGTTCTTC

d_gene: TRBD2
j_gene: TRBJ2-3
abundance: -
v_gene: TRBV7-8
CDR3aa: CASSLVLSRTSKADTQYF
CDR3nt: TGTGCCAGCAGCTTAGTGTTGTCCAGGACTAGCAAGGCAGATACGCAGTATTTT

d_gene: TRBD1
j_gene: TRBJ2-2
abundance: -
v_gene: TRBV4-1
CDR3aa: CASSQDPQGVGTGELFF
CDR3nt: TGCGCCAGCAGCCAAGATCCTCAGGGGGTCGGCACCGGGGAGCTGTTTTTT

d_gene: TRBD1
j_gene: TRBJ1-2
abundance: once
v_gene: TRBV5-5
CDR3aa: CASSRDRNYGYTF
CDR3nt: TGTGCCAGCAGCAGGGACAGGAACTATGGCTACACCTTC

d_gene: -
j_gene: TRBJ2-1
abundance: -
v_gene: TRBV6-5
CDR3aa: CASTMGGGYNEQFF
CDR3nt: TGTGCCAGCACAATGGGGGGAGGATACAATGAGCAGTTCTTC

d_gene: -
j_gene: TRBJ2-1
abundance: -
v_gene: TRBV27
CDR3aa: CASSPPEGAYNEQFF
CDR3nt: TGTGCCAGCAGTCCCCCGGAGGGCGCGTACAATGAGCAGTTCTTC

d_gene: TRBD1
j_gene: TRBJ1-6
abundance: -
v_gene: TRBV7-6
CDR3aa: CASSTDRINSPLHF
CDR3nt: TGTGCCAGCAGCACGGACAGGATTAATTCACCCCTCCACTTT

d_gene: -
j_gene: TRBJ2-1
abundance: few
v_gene: TRBV24-1
CDR3aa: CATSDQKGAYNEQFF
CDR3nt: TGTGCCACCAGTGATCAGAAGGGAGCCTACAATGAGCAGTTCTTC

d_gene: -
j_gene: TRBJ1-5
abundance: -
v_gene: TRBV7-2
CDR3aa: CASSLGQYSNQPQHF
CDR3nt: TGTGCCAGCAGCCTAGGACAGTATAGCAATCAGCCCCAGCATTTT

d_gene: TRBD2
j_gene: TRBJ2-1
abundance: -
v_gene: TRBV7-9
CDR3aa: CASSTSGGTSQFF
CDR3nt: TGTGCCAGCAGCACTAGCGGAGGTACGTCGCAGTTCTTC

d_gene: TRBD1
j_gene: TRBJ2-7
abundance: -
v_gene: TRBV14
CDR3aa: CASSQGQGIYEQYF
CDR3nt: TGTGCCAGCAGCCAGGGACAGGGGATCTACGAGCAGTACTTC

d_gene: TRBD2
j_gene: TRBJ2-1
abundance: -
v_gene: TRBV2
CDR3aa: CASSVAGVSYNEQFF
CDR3nt: TGTGCCAGCAGTGTAGCGGGAGTCTCCTACAATGAGCAGTTCTTC

d_gene: TRBD1
j_gene: TRBJ1-1
abundance: -
v_gene: TRBV18
CDR3aa: CASSRDRDATEAFF
CDR3nt: TGTGCCAGCTCACGCGACAGGGATGCGACTGAAGCTTTCTTT

d_gene: TRBD1
j_gene: TRBJ1-6
abundance: -
v_gene: TRBV6-2/TRBV6-3
CDR3aa: CASSRTGPFDVSPLHF
CDR3nt: TGTGCCAGCAGCAGGACAGGGCCATTCGACGTTTCACCCCTCCACTTT

d_gene: -
j_gene: TRBJ1-5
abundance: -
v_gene: TRBV11-2
CDR3aa: CASSLQVNQPQHF
CDR3nt: TGTGCCAGCAGCCTACAGGTTAATCAGCCCCAGCATTTT

d_gene: TRBD1
j_gene: TRBJ1-2
abundance: -
v_gene: TRBV10-3
CDR3aa: CAISEITGGNYGYTF
CDR3nt: TGTGCCATCAGTGAGATTACAGGGGGGAACTATGGCTACACCTTC

d_gene: TRBD1
j_gene: TRBJ1-2
abundance: -
v_gene: TRBV15
CDR3aa: CATSRDQGAGDGYTF
CDR3nt: TGTGCCACCAGCAGAGATCAGGGGGCCGGAGATGGCTACACCTTC

d_gene: -
j_gene: TRBJ2-3
abundance: -
v_gene: TRBV5-1
CDR3aa: CASSLGARAVTDTQYF
CDR3nt: TGCGCCAGCAGCTTGGGCGCCAGGGCGGTAACAGATACGCAGTATTTT

d_gene: TRBD1
j_gene: TRBJ1-5
abundance: once
v_gene: TRBV6-1
CDR3aa: CASSEVGQGFYSNQPQHF
CDR3nt: TGTGCCAGCAGTGAAGTAGGACAGGGATTTTATAGCAATCAGCCCCAGCATTTT

d_gene: TRBD2
j_gene: TRBJ2-5
abundance: -
v_gene: TRBV7-2
CDR3aa: CASSDGTSGSQETQYF
CDR3nt: TGTGCCAGCAGCGACGGGACTAGCGGATCCCAAGAGACCCAGTACTTC

d_gene: TRBD2
j_gene: TRBJ2-7
abundance: -
v_gene: TRBV19
CDR3aa: CASRETSGVSSYEQYF
CDR3nt: TGTGCCAGCAGGGAGACTAGCGGGGTCAGCTCCTACGAGCAGTACTTC

d_gene: TRBD1
j_gene: TRBJ1-2
abundance: -
v_gene: TRBV5-4
CDR3aa: CASSLAGQNINYGYTF
CDR3nt: TGTGCCAGCAGCTTGGCGGGACAGAACATTAACTATGGCTACACCTTC

d_gene: TRBD1
j_gene: TRBJ2-7
abundance: -
v_gene: TRBV5-1
CDR3aa: CASSWTGISYEQYF
CDR3nt: TGCGCCAGCAGCTGGACAGGGATTTCCTACGAGCAGTACTTC

d_gene: TRBD2
j_gene: TRBJ2-7
abundance: -
v_gene: TRBV6-5
CDR3aa: CASSYRVAGEYEQYF
CDR3nt: TGTGCCAGCAGTTACCGAGTAGCGGGAGAGTACGAGCAGTACTTC

d_gene: TRBD1
j_gene: TRBJ1-5
abundance: -
v_gene: TRBV18
CDR3aa: CASSLTGGNQPQHF
CDR3nt: TGTGCCAGCTCACTGACAGGGGGCAATCAGCCCCAGCATTTT

d_gene: TRBD1
j_gene: TRBJ2-1
abundance: -
v_gene: TRBV24-1
CDR3aa: CATSDWGQGGSHEQFF
CDR3nt: TGTGCCACCAGTGATTGGGGACAGGGGGGTAGTCATGAGCAGTTCTTC

d_gene: -
j_gene: TRBJ2-2
abundance: few
v_gene: TRBV4-1
CDR3aa: CASSHQTDTGELFF
CDR3nt: TGCGCCAGCAGCCACCAGACAGACACCGGGGAGCTGTTTTTT

d_gene: -
j_gene: TRBJ1-5
abundance: -
v_gene: TRBV7-9
CDR3aa: CASSLSGGPQHF
CDR3nt: TGTGCCAGCAGCTTATCGGGAGGACCCCAGCATTTT

d_gene: -
j_gene: TRBJ1-3
abundance: -
v_gene: TRBV6-5
CDR3aa: CASSYSNSGAGNTIYF
CDR3nt: TGTGCCAGCAGTTACTCGAATTCAGGGGCTGGAAACACCATATATTTT

d_gene: -
j_gene: TRBJ2-2
abundance: -
v_gene: TRBV9
CDR3aa: CASSVSQTLPGELFF
CDR3nt: TGTGCCAGCAGCGTATCCCAGACACTTCCCGGGGAGCTGTTTTTT

d_gene: TRBD1
j_gene: TRBJ1-1
abundance: -
v_gene: TRBV5-4
CDR3aa: CASSFGQGRDTEAFF
CDR3nt: TGTGCCAGCAGCTTCGGACAGGGGAGAGACACTGAAGCTTTCTTT

d_gene: TRBD1
j_gene: TRBJ2-1
abundance: -
v_gene: TRBV7-8
CDR3aa: CASSRQGGNNEQFF
CDR3nt: TGTGCCAGCAGCCGACAGGGGGGAAACAATGAGCAGTTCTTC

d_gene: -
j_gene: TRBJ2-5
abundance: few
v_gene: TRBV10-3
CDR3aa: CAISETGQEETQYF
CDR3nt: TGTGCCATCAGTGAGACAGGACAAGAAGAGACCCAGTACTTC

d_gene: TRBD2
j_gene: TRBJ2-1
abundance: few
v_gene: TRBV4-3
CDR3aa: CASSQEGTSGVISYNEQFF
CDR3nt: TGCGCCAGCAGCCAAGAGGGGACTAGCGGGGTCATCTCCTACAATGAGCAGTTCTTC

d_gene: TRBD2
j_gene: TRBJ2-2
abundance: -
v_gene: TRBV28
CDR3aa: CASSSPGGLASGRNTGELFF
CDR3nt: TGTGCCAGCAGTTCCCCCGGAGGCTTGGCTAGCGGGAGAAACACCGGGGAGCTGTTTTTT

d_gene: TRBD2
j_gene: TRBJ2-3
abundance: -
v_gene: TRBV3-1/TRBV3-2
CDR3aa: CASSLAGGRLWAQYF
CDR3nt: TGTGCCAGCAGCCTAGCGGGGGGCCGCTTGTGGGCGCAGTATTTT

d_gene: TRBD1
j_gene: TRBJ1-4
abundance: -
v_gene: TRBV4-2
CDR3aa: CASSARDRASEKLFF
CDR3nt: TGTGCCAGCAGCGCGAGGGACAGGGCGAGTGAAAAACTGTTTTTT

d_gene: -
j_gene: TRBJ2-3
abundance: -
v_gene: TRBV5-1
CDR3aa: CASRSATGTDTQYF
CDR3nt: TGCGCCAGCAGATCTGCGACAGGCACAGATACGCAGTATTTT

d_gene: TRBD2
j_gene: TRBJ2-3
abundance: -
v_gene: TRBV18
CDR3aa: CASSPPRRGGTDTQYF
CDR3nt: TGTGCCAGCTCACCACCAAGGCGGGGGGGCACAGATACGCAGTATTTT

d_gene: TRBD1
j_gene: TRBJ1-1
abundance: -
v_gene: TRBV19
CDR3aa: CASSDRGLTEAFF
CDR3nt: TGTGCCAGTAGCGACAGGGGGCTAACTGAAGCTTTCTTT

d_gene: -
j_gene: TRBJ1-4
abundance: -
v_gene: TRBV2
CDR3aa: CASSVQGRGEKLLF
CDR3nt: TGTGCCAGCAGTGTACAGGGCCGGGGTGAAAAACTGCTTTTT

d_gene: TRBD2
j_gene: TRBJ2-7
abundance: few
v_gene: TRBV12-3/TRBV12-4
CDR3aa: CASTSGGYEQYF
CDR3nt: TGTGCCAGCACGTCGGGGGGCTACGAGCAGTACTTC

d_gene: -
j_gene: TRBJ2-2
abundance: -
v_gene: TRBV4-2
CDR3aa: CASSQETLSSAGELFF
CDR3nt: TGTGCCAGCAGCCAAGAAACTCTTTCCTCCGCCGGGGAGCTGTTTTTT